This TCR beta chain was sequenced in a study of blood T cell repertoires in COVID-19 (dated by TCRdb to about 2020). A note on the overall study: Collaborator samples came from the United States, Italy and Spain and covered acute and convalescent phases of COVID-19. The sample metadata nearly always contained a de-identified subject ID, COVID-19 status, age in years and sex. The repertoires were released in a freely available public database intended as a resource for research on the immune response to SARS-CoV-2. Samples were obtained from the ongoing ImmuneRACE study (first 160 participants) and from about 1,300 subjects provided by 6 global collaborators. The prospective study material was composed of cDNA or gDNA derived from T cells, B-cell-depleted T cells, or PBMCs. The dataset comprised deeply sampled blood TCRbeta repertoires from subjects exposed to, actively infected with, or recovered from COVID-19. Where available, HLA class I and class II types were taken from metadata supplied by the sample provider and were not determined by assay-based typing. The study at large found these results: Clinical and demographic metadata were provided uncurated, with the amount varying by source and participant.

Collaborating institutions collected whole blood in K2EDTA tubes following their own protocols. For TCRbeta analysis, collaborator samples were shipped as frozen whole blood, as isolated PBMCs, or as DNA extracted from either sample type. The table lists this clone with a few counts. Which antigen it targets is not known. Nothing much larger sits one base from this clone, and base qualities are not available. CDR1 SGHRS and CDR2 YFSETQ were looked up in the germline V gene. Inclusive of the bounding cysteine and phenylalanine, the CDR3 is 18 residues long. Of the read, only the CDR3 DNA is kept; its 54 bases are in frame from base 1. Trimming takes 2 bases off V and 4 bases off J; junction bases not matched to a gene: 12. The immunoSEQ Assay, a bias-controlled multiplex PCR, was used to amplify TCRbeta CDR3 regions from genomic DNA. The authors' pipeline ran thus. The number of nucleated cells in each sample was estimated from the amplification of reference gene primers within the assay. Sequence reads were collapsed and filtered to measure the absolute abundance of every unique TCRbeta CDR3 rearrangement. Productive Simpson clonality was computed per sample as the square root of Simpson's diversity index over productive rearrangements. The table was pulled from immuneACCESS by TCRdb, which kept in-frame rearrangements only. Such tables lose some clones; where checked, under half of the loss comes from unresolved V genes, and the rest has no known cause. That table supplies the V and J calls and clone size; D and trimming were determined from the DNA. A total of approximately 280,000 clones appear in this sample, roughly 91% of them only once. The ten biggest clones cover approximately 4.2% of the sample.

The sequence was obtained from a man aged 40-50 years with acute or convalescent COVID-19. Sequencing was carried out using peripheral blood. The sequence is built from TRBV5-1 and TRBJ2-2; TRBD2 matches 9 bases in the middle. The DNA sequence is as follows: TGCGCCAGCAGCTTAGGAGGTAGCGGGGGCCGGGGCACCGGGGAGCTGTTTTTT. Translation gives CASSLGGSGGRGTGELFF.